This TCR beta chain emerged from a study of cytomegalovirus exposure and HLA in healthy donors. Study as a whole: One earlier analysis, a look at 180 million or so T cells, found around 110 million unique TCR beta sequences. Whole-study findings and limits: In a later analysis, several top co-occurrence clusters appeared linked to parvovirus B19, influenza, CMV and Epstein-Barr virus.

Primers included in the PCR were 60 Vbeta and 13 Jbeta primers. Data came from immunoSEQ multiplex PCR; TCRdb stores just in-frame clones and leaves some out. Here the sample spans some 180,000 clones, roughly 78% being singletons. Points on this clone: Its antigen is currently unknown.

This clonotype was sampled from a woman aged 25-40 years in good health and CMV-seropositive. Sequencing used PBMCs.

CDR3: CASSGSSLPRETQYF. The CDR3 nucleotides read TGTGCCAGCAGCGGTAGTTCACTCCCAAGAGAGACCCAGTACTTC. The V call is TRBV6-1, the J call TRBJ2-5, with D uncertain. This CDR3 has 15 residues. Germline CDR1 is MNHNS and CDR2 is SASEGT. Trimming took off 6 bases at V and 4 bases at J, with 18 bases between the two ends.